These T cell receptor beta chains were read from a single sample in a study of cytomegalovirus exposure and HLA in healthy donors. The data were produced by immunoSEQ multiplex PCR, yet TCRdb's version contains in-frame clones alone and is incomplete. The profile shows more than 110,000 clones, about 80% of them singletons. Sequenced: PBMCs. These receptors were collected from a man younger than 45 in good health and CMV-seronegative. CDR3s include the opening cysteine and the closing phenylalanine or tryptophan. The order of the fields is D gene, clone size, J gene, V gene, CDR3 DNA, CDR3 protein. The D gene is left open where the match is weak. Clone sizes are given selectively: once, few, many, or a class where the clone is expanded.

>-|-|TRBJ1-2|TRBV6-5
TGTGCCAGCAGTTTATCAGGCCTCTATGGCTACACCTTC
CASSLSGLYGYTF
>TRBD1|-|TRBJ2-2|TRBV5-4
TGTGCCAGCAGCTTTAGGACAGGGGACACCGGGGAGCTGTTTTTT
CASSFRTGDTGELFF
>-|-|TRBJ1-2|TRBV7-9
TGTGCCAGCAGCTTAGGGGCCGCCTATGGCTACACCTTC
CASSLGAAYGYTF
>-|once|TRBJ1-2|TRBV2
TGTGCCAGCAGTGTGGCGGAAGGAGTCAACTATGGCTACACCTTC
CASSVAEGVNYGYTF
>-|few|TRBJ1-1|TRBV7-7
TGTGCTAGCAGCTTGTCGAGAGACAGTGAAGCTTTCTTT
CASSLSRDSEAFF
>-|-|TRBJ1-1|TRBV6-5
TGTGCCAGCAGTGACTCCGCTGAAGCTTTCTTT
CASSDSAEAFF
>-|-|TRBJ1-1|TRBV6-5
TGTGCCAGCAGGAACTATGGGAACACTGAAGCTTTCTTT
CASRNYGNTEAFF
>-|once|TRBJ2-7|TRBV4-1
TGCGCCAGCAGCCAAGAACTCTGGGACAACTCCTACGAGCAGTACTTC
CASSQELWDNSYEQYF
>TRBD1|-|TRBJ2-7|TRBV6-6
TGTGCCAGCAGTTCCTGGGACAGGCCTGAGCAGTACTTC
CASSSWDRPEQYF
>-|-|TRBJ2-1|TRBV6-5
TGTGCCAGCACCTCGAAGCGGGCTACAAATGAGCAGTTCTTC
CASTSKRATNEQFF
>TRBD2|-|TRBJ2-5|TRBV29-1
TGCAGCGTTACCTCAGGTTCGGGGGGAGAGACCCAGTACTTC
CSVTSGSGGETQYF
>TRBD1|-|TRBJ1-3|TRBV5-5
TGTGCCAGCAGCCTATCGGGACAGATTGGAAACACCATATATTTT
CASSLSGQIGNTIYF
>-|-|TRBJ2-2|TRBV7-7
TGTGCCAGCAGCTTAGAACCCCCCGGGGGGGAGCTGTTTTTT
CASSLEPPGGELFF
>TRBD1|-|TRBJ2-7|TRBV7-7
TGTGCCAGCAGCCAGGGACAGGGGCCCTACGAGCAGTACTTC
CASSQGQGPYEQYF
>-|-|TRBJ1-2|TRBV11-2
TGTGCCAGCAGCTTAGACATCTCAGGCTATGGCTACACCTTC
CASSLDISGYGYTF
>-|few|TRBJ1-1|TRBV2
TGTGCCAGCAGTGAAAAAGGTGGCAGGGTTTTGGACACTGAAGCTTTCTTT
CASSEKGGRVLDTEAFF
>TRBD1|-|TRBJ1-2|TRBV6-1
TGTGCCAGCAGTGAACCTCGACAGGGCGAGAATGGCTACACCTTC
CASSEPRQGENGYTF
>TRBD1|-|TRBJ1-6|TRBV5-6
TGTGCCAGCAGCTTATCCCAGGGGGCTGATTCACCCCTCCACTTT
CASSLSQGADSPLHF
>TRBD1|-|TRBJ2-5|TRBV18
TGTGCCAGCTCACCGCTGCCACTAGGGACAGTCCAAGAGACCCAGTACTTC
CASSPLPLGTVQETQYF
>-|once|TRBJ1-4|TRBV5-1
TGCGCCAGCAGCTTGGGGCCAACTAATGAAAAACTGTTTTTT
CASSLGPTNEKLFF
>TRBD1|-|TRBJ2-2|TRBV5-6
TGTGCCAGCAGCCTGGGACAGGGGGTCGTCGGGGAGCTGTTTTTT
CASSLGQGVVGELFF
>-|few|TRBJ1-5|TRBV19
TGTGCCAGCGCTTACAGGAATAGCAATCAGCCCCAGCATTTT
CASAYRNSNQPQHF
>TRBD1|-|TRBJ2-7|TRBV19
TGTGCCAGTAGTATTGGAGGACAGGGGTCCTCCTACGAGCAGTACTTC
CASSIGGQGSSYEQYF
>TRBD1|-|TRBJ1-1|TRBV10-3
TGTGCCAGCCAACCGGGACAGCAAAATGAAGCTTTCTTT
CASQPGQQNEAFF
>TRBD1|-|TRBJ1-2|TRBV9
TGTGCCAGCAGCAAGGGGACAGATAACTATGGCTACACCTTC
CASSKGTDNYGYTF